The T cell receptor beta chain described here comes from a study of blood T cell repertoires in COVID-19 (dated by TCRdb to 2020 to 2021). For context, the study as a whole: Samples covering the acute and convalescent phases of COVID-19 were provided by collaborators in the United States, Italy and Spain. The prospective study material was composed of cDNA or gDNA derived from T cells, B-cell-depleted T cells, or PBMCs. The dataset comprised deeply sampled blood TCRbeta repertoires from subjects exposed to, actively infected with, or recovered from COVID-19. The repertoires were released in a freely available public database meant as a resource for research on the immune response to SARS-CoV-2. Samples came from the ongoing ImmuneRACE study (first 160 participants) plus 1,254 subjects from 6 global collaborators. Sample metadata almost always included a de-identified subject ID, COVID-19 status, age in years and sex. Where HLA class I and class II types were available, the types were taken from metadata supplied by the sample provider, not from assay-based typing. Study-level results and caveats: Clinical and demographic metadata were provided uncurated, with the amount varying by source and participant.

Collaborating institutions collected whole blood in K2EDTA tubes following their own protocols. For TCRbeta analysis, collaborators shipped samples as frozen whole blood, isolated PBMCs, or DNA extracted from either of those sample types. TCRbeta CDR3 regions were amplified from genomic DNA by means of the immunoSEQ Assay, a bias-controlled multiplex PCR. On the authors' methods: The number of nucleated cells in each sample was estimated by amplification of reference gene primers within the assay. Sequence reads were collapsed and filtered to measure the absolute abundance of every unique TCRbeta CDR3 rearrangement. Productive Simpson clonality was computed per sample as the square root of Simpson's diversity index over productive rearrangements. The source is immuneACCESS, and TCRdb retained only in-frame sequences with V and J called. Part of the clones is not carried over; for the studies checked, unresolved V genes explain less than half of this, and the remainder is unexplained. V and J calls and clone size are as listed in that table; D and trimming were resolved from the DNA. The sample profile shows 120,000 or so clones; 87% of them were found once. The top ten hold 4% to 5% of the sample.

V and J are truncated by 5 bases and 4 bases respectively, leaving an intervening sequence of 9 bases. Based on the germline V gene (reference sequence), the CDR1 and CDR2 sequences are LNHDA and SQIVND. CDR3 length: 13 amino acids, cysteine to phenylalanine. Only CDR3 DNA remains: 39 bases, in frame from the first base. Of note for this clone: Its cognate antigen has yet to be identified. Base qualities are not at hand, and no much larger clone is one base apart.

The sample taken for sequencing was peripheral blood. The TCR originated in a human donor in a cohort sampled during active COVID-19. The chain is made from TRBV19 and TRBJ1-5; TRBD1 is a possible D gene, resting on 5 matching bases. This receptor has the CDR3 CASSQSGNQPQHF. The nucleotide sequence reads TGTGCCAGTAGTCAATCAGGGAATCAGCCCCAGCATTTT.